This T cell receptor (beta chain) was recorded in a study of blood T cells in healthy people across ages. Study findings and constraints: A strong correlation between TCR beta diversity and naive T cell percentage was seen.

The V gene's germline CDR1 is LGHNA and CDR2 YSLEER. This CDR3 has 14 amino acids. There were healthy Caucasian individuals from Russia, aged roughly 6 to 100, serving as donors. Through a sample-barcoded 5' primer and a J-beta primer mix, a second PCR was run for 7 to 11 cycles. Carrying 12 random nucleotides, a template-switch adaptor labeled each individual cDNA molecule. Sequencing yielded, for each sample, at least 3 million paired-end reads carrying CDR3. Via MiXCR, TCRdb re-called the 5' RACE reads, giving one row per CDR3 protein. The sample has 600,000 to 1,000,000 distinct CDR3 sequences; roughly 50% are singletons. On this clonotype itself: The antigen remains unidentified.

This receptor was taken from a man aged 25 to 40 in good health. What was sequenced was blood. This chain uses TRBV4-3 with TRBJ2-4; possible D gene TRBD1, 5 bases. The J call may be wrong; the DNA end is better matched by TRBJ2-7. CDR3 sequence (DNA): TGCGCCAGCAGCCAAGTAGGCAGGGATGGCGAGCAGTACTTC. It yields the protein CASSQVGRDGEQYF.